Reported below is one TCR beta chain. Its antigen remains undetermined. No base-level quality is on record; no much larger clone is a single base apart. These data originate in a study of ipilimumab plus nivolumab after autologous stem cell transplantation (TCRdb year 2021). In terms of the full investigation: The median number of doses that trial patients received was 5 for ipilimumab and roughly 8 for nivolumab. The myeloma cohort included high-risk transplant-naive patients and patients relapsing within 3 years of a first autologous transplant. Patients undergoing autologous transplant for high-risk diffuse large B cell lymphoma, mature T cell lymphoma, or multiple myeloma were enrolled in the trial. The intent-to-treat population of the trial consisted of some 33 patients. Points the paper makes about the study in general: Combined checkpoint inhibition as post-transplant consolidation was concluded by the authors to appear tolerable. Per the authors, a biologic rationale for further study of the post-transplant checkpoint inhibition approach was offered by T cell receptor repertoire, regulatory T cell phenotype and gut microbiota profiles.

Checkpoint therapy began 14 to 28 days after autologous transplant, with ipilimumab given at 1 mg/kg intravenously on day 1 of selected weeks. Patients received nivolumab at 3 mg/kg intravenously on day 1 of weeks 1, 4, 7, 10, and every two weeks through week 26. This Phase Ib clinical trial tested ipilimumab plus nivolumab, a combined checkpoint inhibition, as consolidation after autologous stem cell transplantation. The library was made by the immunoSEQ multiplex PCR assay. Drawn from immuneACCESS, this table holds only the in-frame rearrangements with V and J called that TCRdb kept. Clones are partly lost; checked studies trace under half to an unresolved V gene and leave the rest unexplained. Here the sample has 6,000 to 6,500 clones; 80% to 90% occur a single time. The ten largest account for about 5.5% of the sample. The CDR3 contains 15 residues, cysteine and phenylalanine counted. The DNA shown is the 45-base CDR3, in frame from base 1. Trimming leaves V shorter by 2 bases and J shorter by 2 bases, with the junction holding 2 bases beyond the gene matches. CDR1 and CDR2 are read off the germline V gene as KGHSH and LQKENI.

Material: PBMCs, obtained in a trial of ipilimumab plus nivolumab as post-transplant consolidation. Recombination connected TRBV18 to TRBJ1-3; 8 middle bases align to TRBD1. The origin of this receptor is a female donor with multiple myeloma. The sequenced DNA is TGTGCCAGCTCACCAGAGACAGGGGCTGGAAACACCATATATTTT. Its amino acids are CASSPETGAGNTIYF.